This TCR beta chain was captured by sequencing in a study of blood T cell repertoires in COVID-19. Study at large: Whether acute or convalescent, the COVID-19 samples came from the United States, Italy and Spain. In each case, the material was cDNA or gDNA derived from T cells, B-cell-depleted T cells, or PBMCs.

As originally analysed: Cell counts per sample came from amplifying reference gene primers. Clones were sequenced by immunoSEQ multiplex PCR, and TCRdb holds only the in-frame ones, with some missing. V, J and clone size derive from that table, while D and trimming were established from the DNA sequence. This table has about 110,000 clones, around 82% appearing once. The CDR3 is 15 residues long. The germline V and J ends were trimmed by 8 bases and 1 base, with 17 bases remaining between them. Germline V gene data show CDR1 as SNHLY and CDR2 as FYNNEI. Sequences were obtained from peripheral blood. This chain uses TRBV2 with TRBJ1-2; D remains unclear. The origin of this receptor is a woman aged 45-59 years with acute or convalescent COVID-19. The CDR3 protein is CASDIESGGNYGYTF. The CDR3 DNA is TGTGCCAGCGACATAGAAAGCGGCGGTAACTATGGCTACACCTTC.